Reported below is one TCR beta chain. Authors' processing steps: Reference gene primer amplification in the assay estimated nucleated cell counts. TCRdb's copy holds only in-frame clones and misses some; the assay was immunoSEQ multiplex PCR. The DNA gave D and trimming, while V, J and clone size come from that table. Of 71,000 or so clones listed, 90% were seen once; the top ten hold less than 6.5%. The data were obtained in a study of blood T cell repertoires in COVID-19. Across the study: PBMCs, B-cell-depleted T cells, or T cells provided the cDNA or gDNA that made up the material.

Germline loops: CDR1 GTSNPN, CDR2 SVGIG (reference sequence). V was shortened by 5 bases and J by 11 bases, with 15 bases between the two germline ends. The CDR3 runs to 11 residues. The specimen was peripheral blood. The chain combines TRBV30 with TRBJ1-2, with a possible D match to TRBD1 (5 bases). The origin of this receptor is a woman between 18 and 30 years old with acute or convalescent COVID-19. The CDR3 reads CAWSNAQAYTF. The CDR3 coding sequence is TGTGCCTGGTCTAATGCACAGGCATACACCTTC.